The entry that follows covers one TCR beta chain sequence. These data are taken from a study of shared clonotypes between healthy human individuals. The protocol was immunoSEQ multiplex PCR, while the TCRdb copy is restricted to in-frame clones and leaves out a portion. Here the sample spans some 1,400,000 clones, roughly 97% being singletons. Germline CDR1 and CDR2: MDHEN and SYDVKM. CDR3 length: 13 residues. The V segment lost 3 bases and the J segment 6 bases; nucleotides outside the gene matches: 3. The receptor was isolated from a man younger than 40 in good health. Material for sequencing was naive CD4+ T cells sorted from blood. As for subset: CD45RA+ positively selected. The chain uses TRBV28 and TRBJ2-7, with TRBD1 matching 9 bases. The CDR3 sequence: CASSFGDRAEQYF. The CDR3 nucleotides read TGTGCCAGCAGTTTTGGGGACAGGGCCGAGCAGTACTTC.